One and the same sample provided the 2 T cell receptor beta chains below, sequenced in a study of T cell responses to AZD1222 COVID-19 vaccine. Profiled with immunoSEQ multiplex PCR; TCRdb holds only in-frame clones, not every one. The profile covers about 93,000 clones, with around 92% appearing a single time and around 2.8% taken by the ten largest. Sequencing was performed on peripheral blood, taken on day 0 of MenACWY control vaccination. These receptors were collected from an adult in good health.

The chain recombines TRBV3-1 (or the pseudogene TRBV3-2) with TRBJ2-1; a possible D gene is TRBD2 (6 bases). This CDR3 comprises 15 residues. Germline lookup yields CDR1 LGHDT and CDR2 YNNKEL (reference sequence). V was trimmed by 2 bases and J by 3 bases, leaving 11 bases between them. CDR3 nucleotides: TGTGCCAGCAGCCAATCGATTAGCGGCTACAATGAGCAGTTCTTC. It encodes CASSQSISGYNEQFF.

The sample holds a few counts of this clone. The chain uses TRBV7-2 and TRBJ1-1; 9 nucleotides agree with TRBD1. The J segment lost 4 bases and the V segment lost 5 bases, leaving 5 bases of the junction unmatched. Germline CDR1 is SGHTA and CDR2 is FQGNSA. The CDR3 is made up of 14 amino acids. CDR3 loop: CASSLQGARTEAFF. Here the CDR3 DNA reads TGTGCCAGCAGCCTACAGGGGGCTCGCACTGAAGCTTTCTTT.